These 28 T cell receptor beta chains came from one sample sequenced in a study of early T cells in non-severe SARS-CoV-2 infection. TCRdb ran MiXCR on the 5' RACE reads and lists one entry per CDR3 protein. The sample lists tens of thousands of distinct CDR3 sequences, under 15% seen once, with approximately 6% in the top ten. The sequencing sample was made of whole blood. The receptors originated from an adult who was a healthcare worker with PCR-confirmed SARS-CoV-2 infection or an uninfected control (not recorded which).

The J gene is TRBJ2-7, the V gene TRBV12-3 or TRBV12-4; the D gene is possibly TRBD1 (5 bases). V lost 2 bases to trimming and J lost 5 bases, with 7 bases between them. The CDR3 loop spans 12 amino acids. The CDR3 region has the DNA TGTGCCAGCAGTTTAACAGGCAACGAGCAGTACTTC. Translation gives CASSLTGNEQYF.

This clonotype occurred a few times. The gene calls are TRBV5-6 and TRBJ2-3; D uncertain. This CDR3 region has 17 residues. The germline gives CDR1 SGHDT, CDR2 YYEEEE. The germline V and J ends were trimmed by 0 bases and 1 base, with 15 bases remaining between them. The CDR3 DNA sequence: TGTGCCAGCAGCTTGGGACTGAATGGGATGGGCACAGATACGCAGTATTTT. Translation: CASSLGLNGMGTDTQYF.

This clonotype turned up a few times. The rearrangement uses TRBV18 and TRBJ1-4, with TRBD1 matching over 7 bases. J was trimmed by 6 bases and V by 5 bases; bases with no gene match: 6. The CDR3 sequence is 14 residues long. Germline V CDR1 and CDR2: KGHSH, LQKENI. Written as DNA, the CDR3 is TGTGCCAGCTCAGCACAGGGGATCTATGAAAAACTGTTTTTT. Translation gives CASSAQGIYEKLFF.

The J gene is TRBJ2-1, the V gene TRBV2; TRBD2 is a possible D gene (6 bases). The CDR3 consists of 12 residues. Germline CDR1 is SNHLY and CDR2 is FYNNEI. The V end was cut by 4 bases, the J end by 12 bases, with 13 bases between. The CDR3 here is CASSGQLGGQFF. CDR3 sequence (DNA): TGTGCCAGCAGTGGTCAGCTCGGGGGGCAGTTCTTC.

The chain is built from TRBV20-1 and TRBJ2-1; TRBD2 might be the D (6 bases). The germline V and J ends were trimmed by 3 bases and 0 bases, with 9 bases remaining between them. The V gene's germline CDR1 is DFQATT and CDR2 SNEGSKA (reference sequence). The CDR3 is made up of 14 amino acids. The CDR3 here is CSASRGNSYNEQFF. The DNA of the CDR3 is TGCAGTGCTAGTCGCGGGAACTCCTACAATGAGCAGTTCTTC.

This clonotype came up a few times. The V gene is TRBV5-1, the J gene TRBJ2-3, with 10 bases matching TRBD2. The germline V gene has CDR1 SGHRS and CDR2 YFSETQ. V lost 0 bases and J lost 1; bases outside the gene matches: 2. The CDR3 totals 16 residues. CDR3 residues: CASSLEAGGGTDTQYF. The CDR3 region has the DNA TGCGCCAGCAGCTTGGAAGCGGGAGGGGGCACAGATACGCAGTATTTT.

Only a few counts were recorded for this clonotype. The chain has TRBV30 and TRBJ2-2; the D gene is possibly TRBD1 (6 bases). Germline V CDR1 and CDR2: GTSNPN, SVGIG (reference sequence). The CDR3 length is 11 residues. V was trimmed by 5 bases and J by 6 bases, leaving 7 bases between them. The CDR3 DNA is TGTGCCTGGGGGGGCTCCGGGGAGCTGTTTTTT. This sequence encodes CAWGGSGELFF. The variable domain in full, with the rest retrieved from reference TRBV30 and TRBJ2-2, is SQTIHQWPATLVQPVGSPLSLECTVEGTSNPNLYWYRQAAGRGLQLLFYSVGIGQISSEVPQNLSASRPQDRQFILSSKKLLLSDSGFYLCAWGGSGELFFGEGSRLTVL.

V usage is TRBV29-1 and J usage is TRBJ1-1; no firm D call. The germline gives CDR1 SQVTM, CDR2 ANQGSEA. There are 12 residues in the CDR3. Trimming left V 3 bases short and J 3 bases short, with 8 bases between. CDR3 in DNA: TGCAGCGTTGACAGGTGGGACACTGAAGCTTTCTTT. It encodes CSVDRWDTEAFF. The full variable domain, its missing parts supplied by reference TRBV29-1 and TRBJ1-1, is SAVISQKPSRDICQRGTSLTIQCQVDSQVTMMFWYRQQPGQSLTLIATANQGSEATYESGFVIDKFPISRPNLTFSTLTVSNMSPEDSSIYLCSVDRWDTEAFFGQGTRLTVV.

This clonotype was recorded a few times. CDR3 sequence: CASSVTEYEQYF. The DNA for the CDR3 is TGTGCCAGCAGCGTAACCGAATACGAGCAGTACTTC. J is TRBJ2-7 and V is TRBV9; D unclear. CDR3 length: 12 amino acids. Trimming left V 1 base short and J 4 bases short, with 6 bases between. CDR1 and CDR2 (germline): SGDLS, YYNGEE.

This clonotype was detected a few times. The chain uses TRBV27 and TRBJ1-4, with 7 bases identical to TRBD1. CDR3 length: 20 residues. CDR1 is MNHEY and CDR2 is SMNVEV in the germline V gene (reference sequence). Losses at the gene ends were 0 bases for V and 1 base for J; bases not matched to a gene: 14. The CDR3 DNA sequence: TGTGCCAGCAGTTTATCACAAACAAGACAGGGATTAGTAACTAATGAAAAACTGTTTTTT. It translates to CASSLSQTRQGLVTNEKLFF.

The chain employs TRBV7-2 and TRBJ1-6, with 7 bases identical to TRBD1. Per the germline V gene, CDR1 is SGHTA and CDR2 is FQGNSA. The CDR3 contains 14 residues. The J segment lost 10 bases and the V segment lost 5 bases, leaving 8 bases of the junction unmatched. In nucleotides, the CDR3 is TGTGCCAGCAGCCTACAGGGGACGGGGTCACCCCTCCACTTT. Protein sequence: CASSLQGTGSPLHF.

This clonotype was seen only a few times. The genes are TRBV5-5 and TRBJ2-7; perhaps TRBD1 as D (6 bases). The V gene's germline CDR1 is SGHKS and CDR2 YYEKEE (reference sequence). Trimming pared 2 bases from V and 2 bases from J, leaving 14 bases between. The CDR3 totals 15 residues. The CDR3 sequence is CASSFSGRGTYEQYF. The CDR3 DNA follows: TGTGCCAGCAGCTTCTCGGGCAGGGGCACCTACGAGCAGTACTTC.

Concerning this clonotype: A read error is likely, as this CDR3 ends without the conserved phenylalanine or tryptophan. The chain joins TRBV7-2 to TRBJ2-1; the match to TRBD2 covers 9 bases. The V gene's germline CDR1 is SGHTA and CDR2 FQGNSA. V lost 2 bases, J lost 7 bases, and 6 bases stayed unmatched. CDR3 length: 15 residues. CDR3 in amino acids: CASSLLAGSGNEQFS. DNA for the CDR3: TGTGCCAGCAGCTTACTAGCGGGATCTGGGAATGAGCAGTTCTCC.

This sequence joins TRBV4-1 and TRBJ2-7, with 8 bases aligning to TRBD2. The CDR3 length is 15 residues. Losses at the gene ends were 1 base for V and 2 bases for J; bases not matched to a gene: 4. CDR1 is MGHRA, CDR2 YSYEKL, per germline. CDR3 sequence (DNA): TGCGCCAGCAGCCAAGTATTTAGCGGGACCTACGAGCAGTACTTC. Its translation: CASSQVFSGTYEQYF.

J is TRBJ2-2 and V is TRBV21-1. TRBV21-1 is noted as a pseudogene. The CDR3 extends over 17 amino acids. CDR3 nucleotide sequence: TGTGCCAGCAGCAAAGATCCGATCCCACTGAACACCGGGGAGCTGTTTTTT. Translating it yields CASSKDPIPLNTGELFF.

This clonotype was found a few times. The chain links TRBV12-3 or TRBV12-4 to TRBJ2-5; D is unclear. V gave up 5 bases and J gave up 1 base, with 11 bases separating them. This CDR3 is built from 14 residues. The CDR3 bases are TGTGCCAGCAGTCAGGCAGAACTCCAAGAGACCCAGTACTTC. This gives the protein CASSQAELQETQYF.

The gene calls are TRBV18 and TRBJ2-2; D gene uncertain. V was clipped by 3 bases and J by 0 bases, with 8 bases between them. CDR1 and CDR2 from the germline V gene are KGHSH and LQKENI. This CDR3 region has 15 residues. CDR3 region: CASSPQFANTGELFF. The CDR3 DNA reads TGTGCCAGCTCACCCCAATTCGCGAACACCGGGGAGCTGTTTTTT.

This clonotype was observed a handful of times. The J gene is TRBJ2-3, the V gene TRBV29-1, with D unresolved. The CDR3 has 11 residues. The germline V and J ends were trimmed by 3 bases and 14 bases, with 15 bases remaining between them. CDR1 is SQVTM and CDR2 is ANQGSEA in the germline V gene. The CDR3 here is CSVEDGSAGYF. CDR3 nucleotides: TGCAGCGTTGAGGACGGCAGCGCAGGGTATTTT.

V is TRBV13 and J is TRBJ2-7; 8 bases are a match to TRBD2. Looked up from germline, CDR1 is PRHDT and CDR2 is FYEKMQ (reference sequence). With V trimmed by 4 bases and J by 3 bases, 5 bases remained unmatched. This CDR3 contains 14 residues. The CDR3 bases are TGTGCCAGCAGCTCGACTAGCGTAGGCTACGAGCAGTACTTC. It encodes CASSSTSVGYEQYF.

This clonotype was seen more than once but under ten times. This chain joins TRBV5-6 and TRBJ2-1, with D maybe TRBD1 (5 bases). Trimming took 1 base from V and 7 from J, leaving 12 bases between them. Germline V gives CDR1 SGHDT, CDR2 YYEEEE. CDR3 length equals 14 residues. The CDR3 coding sequence is TGTGCCAGCAGCTTGCGAACAGGTACGAATGAGCAGTTCTTC. Its translation is CASSLRTGTNEQFF. The variable domain in full, with the rest retrieved from reference TRBV5-6 and TRBJ2-1, is DAGVTQSPTHLIKTRGQQVTLRCSPKSGHDTVSWYQQALGQGPQFIFQYYEEEERQRGNFPDRFSGHQFPNYSSELNVNALLLGDSALYLCASSLRTGTNEQFFGPGTRLTVL.

The V call is TRBV27, the J call TRBJ2-6; 10 nucleotides match TRBD2. After removal of 5 bases from V and 4 bases from J, the junction contained 8 bases not matched to a gene. The CDR3 length is 17 residues. CDR1 is MNHEY and CDR2 is SMNVEV in the germline V gene (reference sequence). The DNA of the CDR3 is TGTGCCAGCAGTGCACGAGCGGGAGGGGCCGGGGCCAACGTCCTGACTTTC. Translating gives CASSARAGGAGANVLTF.

This chain uses TRBV4-2 with TRBJ2-1; 10 positions match TRBD2. Per germline, CDR1 LGHNA and CDR2 YNFKEQ. V dropped 5 bases and J dropped 0; count of bases not matched to a gene: 4. There are 16 residues in the CDR3. Here the CDR3 DNA reads TGTGCCAGCAGCGAGGCTAGCGGGAGCTCCTACAATGAGCAGTTCTTC. Protein product: CASSEASGSSYNEQFF.

This clonotype occurred many times. The V gene is TRBV10-3, the J gene TRBJ2-7, with D perhaps TRBD2 (6 bases). V lost 5 bases to trimming and J lost 3 bases, with 8 bases between them. CDR1 and CDR2 from the germline V gene are ENHRY and SYGVKD. This CDR3 comprises 12 residues. This CDR3 is CAISSGLYEQYF. The CDR3 DNA sequence: TGTGCCATCAGTTCGGGACTCTACGAGCAGTACTTC.

The V and J genes are TRBV28 and TRBJ1-1; D is possibly TRBD1 (5 bases). This CDR3 spans 15 amino acids. Germline CDR1 MDHEN, CDR2 SYDVKM. Trimming took 7 bases from V and 3 from J, leaving 18 bases between them. The CDR3 protein is CASTLAGGRDTEAFF. CDR3 bases: TGTGCCAGCACCCTAGCGGGGGGAAGAGACACTGAAGCTTTCTTT.

J is TRBJ2-3 and V is TRBV7-9; 9 bases map to TRBD1. The CDR3 has 15 residues. The germline CDR1 and CDR2 sequences are SEHNR and FQNEAQ (reference sequence). V trimming: 5 bases; J trimming: 5 bases; junction bases outside the gene matches: 8. CDR3 DNA: TGTGCCAGCAGCCCAACGACAGGGGGTCAAGATACGCAGTATTTT. Translating gives CASSPTTGGQDTQYF.

The CDR3 region is CASSVRTVLSTDTQYF. The CDR3 bases are TGTGCCAGCAGCGTAAGGACAGTCCTCAGCACAGATACGCAGTATTTT. V is TRBV11-1 and J is TRBJ2-3; TRBD1 is a possible D gene (6 bases). V lost 5 bases and J lost 0, with 15 bases in between. From germline, CDR1 is SGHAT and CDR2 FQDESV (reference sequence). The length of the CDR3 is 16 residues. The variable domain in full, with the rest retrieved from reference TRBV11-1 and TRBJ2-3, is EAEVAQSPRYKITEKSQAVAFWCDPISGHATLYWYRQILGQGPELLVQFQDESVVDDSQLPKDRFSAERLKGVDSTLKIQPAELGDSAMYLCASSVRTVLSTDTQYFGPGTRLTVL.

The chain recombines TRBV20-1 with TRBJ1-3; D is possibly TRBD1 (5 bases). This CDR3 spans 15 amino acids. V was shortened by 6 bases and J by 0 bases, with 15 bases between the two germline ends. Germline CDR1 and CDR2: DFQATT and SNEGSKA (reference sequence). CDR3: CSAQKAGLSGNTIYF. The DNA for the CDR3 is TGCAGTGCCCAAAAAGCAGGGCTCTCTGGAAACACCATATATTTT.

This clonotype was seen a few times. DNA for the CDR3: TGTGCCAGCAGTTTAAGGACTAATGGCTACACCTTC. Amino acids: CASSLRTNGYTF. This chain joins TRBV28 and TRBJ1-2; D remains ambiguous. CDR3 length equals 12 residues. The germline gives CDR1 MDHEN, CDR2 SYDVKM. V was shortened by 2 bases and J by 6 bases, with 7 bases between the two germline ends.